This TCR gamma chain was sequenced for a study of gamma delta lymphoproliferative disorders and STAT genes. Overall study context: Each gamma-chain library started from at least 50 ng of genomic DNA, using the LymphoTrack Dx TCRG Assay. Study findings and constraints: Delta repertoires did not separate groups, but patient gamma repertoires clustered apart. Low-frequency NGS calls may be less specific; leukemic clone sharing needs confirmation.

This clone is judged large. Its antigen is not known. Other DNA sequences in the same sample also yield this CDR3. TCRdb reapplied CATT to the multiplex PCR reads. Of 500 to 600 gamma-chain clones listed, 25% to 30% were seen once; the top ten hold approximately 57%. The CDR3 is made up of 11 amino acids. Germline V gene lookup returns CDR1 VENAVY and CDR2 YDSYNSRV. After removal of 2 bases from V and 7 bases from J, the junction contained 2 bases not matched to a gene. Sequencing used genomic DNA taken from PBMCs of patients and controls. The sequence derives from a human donor in good health. The rearrangement joins TRGV8 to TRGJ1 or TRGJ2. TCRdb gives no J gene; it was assigned here by matching the DNA to germline. Specimen: blood. CDR3 DNA sequence: TGTGCCACCTGGGATACCTATAAGAAACTCTTT. Protein product: CATWDTYKKLF.